These 15 T cell receptor beta chains share one sample of origin, sequenced in a study of beta chain features in type 1 diabetes. General study findings and limits: Significant though moderate, a shortening of TCRB CDR3s appeared in all four CD4+ subsets of Type 1 diabetes patients.

Sequencing targeted expressed TCRB transcripts, as all isolated RNA had been reverse transcribed. Using immunoSEQ multiplex PCR, the repertoire was profiled, and TCRdb retains in-frame clones only, with some absent. The data contain under 130,000 clones, under 30% of them singletons. These receptors have no identified antigens. Sequenced input: central memory CD4+ T cells from blood. Source of these receptors: a woman under 30 with type 1 diabetes.

This clone has a handful of counts. The chain employs TRBV7-2 and TRBJ1-1; TRBD1 is a possible D gene (6 bases). Germline V gives CDR1 SGHTA, CDR2 FQGNSA. The CDR3 sequence is 16 residues long. V was clipped by 5 bases and J by 1 base, with 17 bases between them. In DNA form, the CDR3 reads TGTGCCAGCAGCCCGGGACATTCTTCCGGGAACACTGAAGCTTTCTTT. Protein: CASSPGHSSGNTEAFF.

This clone was seen a few times. The V call is TRBV6-5, the J call TRBJ2-3, with TRBD1 matching 8 bases. Germline CDR1 is MNHEY and CDR2 is SVGAGI. The CDR3 is 16 amino acids. J was trimmed by 0 bases and V by 2 bases; bases with no gene match: 4. Here the CDR3 reads CASSYDRGGSTDTQYF. CDR3 DNA sequence: TGTGCCAGCAGTTACGACAGGGGCGGGAGCACAGATACGCAGTATTTT.

This clone was seen more than once but under ten times. V and J are TRBV2 and TRBJ1-2; D call uncertain. The length of the CDR3 is 14 residues. Per germline, CDR1 SNHLY and CDR2 FYNNEI. V dropped 0 bases and J dropped 4 bases, with 9 bases sitting between them. The CDR3: CASSEAGLAYGYTF. In DNA, the CDR3 is TGTGCCAGCAGTGAAGCTGGGCTTGCCTATGGCTACACCTTC.

The chain joins TRBV7-6 to TRBJ1-2, with D hard to call. CDR3 length: 12 residues. From germline, CDR1 is SGHVS and CDR2 FNYEAQ. V lost 2 bases, J lost 7 bases, and 8 bases lay in between. Written as DNA, the CDR3 is TGTGCCAGCAGCTTAAGACGCGGTGGCTACACCTTC. It encodes CASSLRRGGYTF.

The J gene is TRBJ2-5, the V gene TRBV9, with D maybe TRBD1 (5 bases). V dropped 3 bases and J dropped 5 bases, with 17 bases sitting between them. The CDR3 is made up of 15 amino acids. Germline CDR1 is SGDLS and CDR2 is YYNGEE. CDR3 sequence (DNA): TGTGCCAGCAGCGAGTCCCCTATTCGACAGGAGACCCAGTACTTC. It specifies CASSESPIRQETQYF.

This clone has a handful of counts. The genes are TRBV15 and TRBJ1-2; D is possibly TRBD1 (5 bases). The CDR3 is 15 amino acids. The V gene's germline CDR1 is LNHNV and CDR2 YYDKDF (reference sequence). Trimming removed 0 bases at V and 4 bases at J, with 12 bases between. The CDR3 reads CATSRDLVGAYGYTF. The CDR3 bases are TGTGCCACCAGCAGAGATCTTGTAGGGGCCTATGGCTACACCTTC.

In this sample, this clone turned up a few times. V usage is TRBV4-3 and J usage is TRBJ2-1; the match to TRBD2 covers 9 bases. CDR3 length: 15 residues. The ends lost 0 bases at V and 8 bases at J; junction bases unmatched: 5. The germline gives CDR1 LGHNA, CDR2 YSLEER. The CDR3 region is CASSQEVAGGHEQFF. CDR3 in DNA: TGCGCCAGCAGCCAAGAGGTGGCGGGAGGGCATGAGCAGTTCTTC.

This clone was counted a few times. The V gene is TRBV7-2, the J gene TRBJ1-2; 7 nucleotides line up with TRBD1. Per germline, CDR1 SGHTA and CDR2 FQGNSA. The length of the CDR3 is 14 residues. V dropped 5 bases and J dropped 3; count of bases not matched to a gene: 6. The DNA for the CDR3 is TGTGCCAGCAGCCCTGACAGGGTTCACTATGGCTACACCTTC. Its protein is CASSPDRVHYGYTF.

This clone has more than one count but fewer than ten. This chain connects TRBV30 to TRBJ1-1, with TRBD1 matching over 8 bases. From germline, CDR1 is GTSNPN and CDR2 SVGIG (reference sequence). The CDR3 runs 14 residues. V dropped 0 bases and J dropped 5; count of bases not matched to a gene: 5. The CDR3 protein is CAWSVTGGGTEAFF. DNA of the CDR3: TGTGCCTGGAGTGTAACAGGGGGAGGGACTGAAGCTTTCTTT. The full variable domain, rest sourced from reference TRBV30 and TRBJ1-1, is SQTIHQWPATLVQPVGSPLSLECTVEGTSNPNLYWYRQAAGRGLQLLFYSVGIGQISSEVPQNLSASRPQDRQFILSSKKLLLSDSGFYLCAWSVTGGGTEAFFGQGTRLTVV.

J is TRBJ2-4 and V is TRBV5-1; 11 bases align to TRBD2. The CDR3 totals 18 residues. Germline loops: CDR1 SGHRS, CDR2 YFSETQ. V trimming: 0 bases; J trimming: 0 bases; junction bases outside the gene matches: 5. This chain's CDR3 is CASSLAGTSGGAKNIQYF. In nucleotides, the CDR3 is TGCGCCAGCAGCTTGGCAGGGACTAGCGGTGGAGCCAAAAACATTCAGTACTTC.

The V call is TRBV11-2, the J call TRBJ2-2; 8 positions agree with TRBD2. The CDR3 runs to 14 residues. With V trimmed by 3 bases and J by 7 bases, 4 bases remained unmatched. Germline CDR1 is SGHAT and CDR2 is FQNNGV. CDR3 amino acids: CASSFQREYGELFF. The DNA for the CDR3 is TGTGCCAGCAGCTTCCAGCGGGAGTACGGGGAGCTGTTTTTT.

V is TRBV7-9 and J is TRBJ2-7; 7 bases match TRBD2. This CDR3 region has 13 residues. The V and J ends lost 1 base and 9 bases, in that order; junction bases with no gene match: 6. The germline CDR1 and CDR2 sequences are SEHNR and FQNEAQ (reference sequence). CDR3 in DNA: TGTGCCAGCAGCTTAGGGGAGGGTGGTAGGCAGTACGTC. Residues: CASSLGEGGRQYV.

The CDR3 reads CASKEGGTTDTQYF. CDR3 nucleotide sequence: TGTGCCAGCAAGGAGGGAGGGACCACAGATACGCAGTATTTT. V gene TRBV9 combines with J gene TRBJ2-3; 7 bases map to TRBD2. With 6 bases clipped from V and 2 bases from J, the junction kept 6 bases outside the gene matches. CDR3 size: 14 residues. The V gene's germline CDR1 is SGDLS and CDR2 YYNGEE. The whole variable domain, filled in from reference TRBV9 and TRBJ2-3, reads DSGVTQTPKHLITATGQRVTLRCSPRSGDLSVYWYQQSLDQGLQFLIQYYNGEERAKGNILERFSAQQFPDLHSELNLSSLELGDSALYFCASKEGGTTDTQYFGPGTRLTVL.

This clone has only a few counts. V gene TRBV5-1 combines with J gene TRBJ2-1; D unresolved. Germline lookup yields CDR1 SGHRS and CDR2 YFSETQ. V lost 6 bases, J lost 4 bases, and 11 bases lay in between. This CDR3 comprises 13 residues. The CDR3 spells CASMSPNYNEQFF. DNA for the CDR3: TGCGCCAGCATGAGTCCAAATTACAATGAGCAGTTCTTC.

This clone was recorded a few times. The chain combines TRBV2 with TRBJ1-1; the D gene is possibly TRBD1 (5 bases). In germline, CDR1 is SNHLY, CDR2 FYNNEI. This CDR3 has 15 amino acids. V was clipped by 6 bases and J by 2 bases, with 16 bases between them. CDR3 DNA: TGTGCCAGCAGGGCCAGCGGGGCACATAACACTGAAGCTTTCTTT. Its translation: CASRASGAHNTEAFF.